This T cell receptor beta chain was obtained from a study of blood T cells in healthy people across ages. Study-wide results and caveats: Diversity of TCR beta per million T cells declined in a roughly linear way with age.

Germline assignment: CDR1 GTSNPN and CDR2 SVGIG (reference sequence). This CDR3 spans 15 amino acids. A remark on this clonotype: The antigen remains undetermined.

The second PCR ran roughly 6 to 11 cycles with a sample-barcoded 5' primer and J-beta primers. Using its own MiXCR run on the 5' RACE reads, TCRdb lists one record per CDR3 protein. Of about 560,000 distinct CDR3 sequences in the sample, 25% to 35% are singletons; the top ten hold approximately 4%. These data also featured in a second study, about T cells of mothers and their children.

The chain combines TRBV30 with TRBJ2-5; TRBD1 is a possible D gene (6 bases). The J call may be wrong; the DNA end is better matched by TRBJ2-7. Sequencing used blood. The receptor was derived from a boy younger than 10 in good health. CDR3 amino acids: CAWKKGTGSNYEQYF. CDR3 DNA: TGTGCCTGGAAAAAGGGAACAGGGTCTAACTACGAGCAGTACTTC.